This record covers a single TCR beta chain. These data originate in a study of blood T cell repertoires in COVID-19. Overall study: In each case, the material was cDNA or gDNA derived from T cells, B-cell-depleted T cells, or PBMCs.

It was during active infection that Seattle patients were enrolled and then longitudinally followed. In the study's own analysis: Cell counts per sample came from amplifying reference gene primers. Assay used: immunoSEQ multiplex PCR; TCRdb lists only in-frame clones, some missing. From that table come the V and J calls and clone size; the DNA was used to work out D and trimming. This sample has some 350,000 clones; 70% to 90% occur once, and the top ten carry about 2.9%. Per germline, CDR1 SEHNR and CDR2 FQNEAQ (reference sequence). Trimming shortened V by 7 bases and J by 8 bases, and 21 bases separated the two germline ends. The CDR3 consists of 15 residues.

The sequenced material came from peripheral blood. The clonotype comes from a woman aged 25 to 39 with COVID-19, enrolled during active disease. This sequence joins TRBV7-9 and TRBJ2-1, with D tentatively TRBD2 (5 bases). The CDR3 region is CASIPVGRGWDEQFF. The CDR3 DNA reads as TGTGCCAGCATACCCGTCGGCCGGGGTTGGGATGAGCAGTTCTTC.